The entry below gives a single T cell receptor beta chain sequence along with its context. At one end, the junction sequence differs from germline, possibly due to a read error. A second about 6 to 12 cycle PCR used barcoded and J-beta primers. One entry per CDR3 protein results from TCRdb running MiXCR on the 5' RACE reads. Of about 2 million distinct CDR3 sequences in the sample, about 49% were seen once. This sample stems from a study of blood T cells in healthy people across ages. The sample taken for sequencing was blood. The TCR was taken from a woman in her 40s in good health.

CDR3 loop: CAISGRPALSGANVQTF. The CDR3 bases are TGTGCCATCAGTGGCCGGCCCGCCCTCTCTGGGGCCAACGTCCAGACTTTC. The chain links TRBV10-3 to TRBJ2-6, with D perhaps matching TRBD1 (5 bases). The CDR3 runs to 17 residues. Germline lookup yields CDR1 ENHRY and CDR2 SYGVKD.